The 29 T cell receptor beta chains reported below all come from one sample, sequenced in a study of cytomegalovirus exposure and HLA in healthy donors. It was with 60 Vbeta and 13 Jbeta primers that the PCR ran. Repertoires were generated with immunoSEQ multiplex PCR, while TCRdb's copy carries only in-frame clones and drops some. The data contain 180,000 or so clones, around 80% of them singletons. What was sequenced was PBMCs. The source is a girl between 5 and 17 years old in good health and CMV-seropositive.

The chain joins TRBV29-1 to TRBJ2-1; 9 bases map to TRBD1. The V and J ends lost 8 bases and 3 bases, in that order; junction bases with no gene match: 2. Germline CDR1 reads SQVTM; CDR2 reads ANQGSEA. The CDR3 sequence is 12 residues long. The CDR3 DNA follows: TGCAGCTCGGGACAGGGCTACAATGAGCAGTTCTTC. Residues: CSSGQGYNEQFF.

The chain joins TRBV6-6 to TRBJ1-4; D ambiguous. The V and J ends lost 8 bases and 4 bases respectively, with 14 bases between them. Germline CDR1 reads MNHNY; CDR2 reads SVGAGI (reference sequence). The CDR3 covers 14 residues. CDR3 amino acids: CASRREGRNEKLFF. In nucleotides, the CDR3 is TGTGCCAGCCGCCGAGAGGGCCGTAATGAAAAACTGTTTTTT.

This chain connects TRBV4-2 to TRBJ2-7; D unclear. The CDR3 sequence is 14 residues long. Trimming stripped 1 base from V and 3 bases from J, with 10 bases between. Germline V lookup: CDR1 LGHNA, CDR2 YNFKEQ. In DNA form, the CDR3 reads TGTGCCAGCAGCCAAGGTAGCAACGGCTACGAGCAGTACTTC. Translating it yields CASSQGSNGYEQYF.

This chain links TRBV7-2 with TRBJ1-2, with TRBD1 matching 11 bases. The J segment lost 8 bases and the V segment lost 4 bases, leaving 6 bases of the junction unmatched. This CDR3 is 14 amino acids long. Germline V gene data show CDR1 as SGHTA and CDR2 as FQGNSA. The CDR3: CASSWDGTGGGYTF. For the CDR3, the DNA is TGTGCCAGCAGCTGGGATGGGACAGGGGGAGGCTACACCTTC.

J is TRBJ1-2 and V is TRBV7-9; 7 bases align to TRBD1. The CDR3 covers 13 residues. From germline, CDR1 is SEHNR and CDR2 FQNEAQ (reference sequence). Trimming removed 5 bases from V and 3 bases from J; junction bases left unmatched: 3. The CDR3 here is CASSPTGHYGYTF. CDR3 sequence (DNA): TGTGCCAGCAGCCCGACAGGGCACTATGGCTACACCTTC. Full variable domain (remainder filled in from reference TRBV7-9 and TRBJ1-2): DTGVSQNPRHKITKRGQNVTFRCDPISEHNRLYWYRQTLGQGPEFLTYFQNEAQLEKSRLLSDRFSAERPKGSFSTLEIQRTEQGDSAMYLCASSPTGHYGYTFGSGTRLTVV.

This clone came up once. This chain connects TRBV6-6 to TRBJ1-1; D is unresolved. V shed 7 bases and J shed 0 bases, with 3 bases lying between them. Germline V gene lookup returns CDR1 MNHNY and CDR2 SVGAGI (reference sequence). This CDR3 is built from 11 residues. In DNA, the CDR3 is TGTGCCAGCACTATGAACACTGAAGCTTTCTTT. This sequence encodes CASTMNTEAFF.

The chain links TRBV14 to TRBJ1-2; 8 nucleotides align to TRBD1. CDR3 length equals 14 residues. The V segment lost 4 bases and the J segment 4 bases; nucleotides outside the gene matches: 5. Germline V gene sequence: CDR1 SGHDN, CDR2 FVKESK. CDR3 sequence reads: CASSLSGTGYGYTF. CDR3 DNA: TGTGCCAGCAGCCTATCCGGGACAGGCTATGGCTACACCTTC. The full variable domain, with the rest looked up from reference TRBV14 and TRBJ1-2, is EAGVTQFPSHSVIEKGQTVTLRCDPISGHDNLYWYRRVMGKEIKFLLHFVKESKQDESGMPNNRFLAERTGGTYSTLKVQPAELEDSGVYFCASSLSGTGYGYTFGSGTRLTVV.

This clone came up a few times. This chain uses TRBV6-4 with TRBJ2-1; D remains unclear. The length of the CDR3 is 13 residues. V was cut by 3 bases and J by 9 bases, with 12 bases left in between. The germline CDR1 and CDR2 sequences are MRHNA and SNTAGT. CDR3 protein: CASSEKERREQFF. CDR3 nucleotides: TGTGCCAGCAGTGAAAAAGAGCGTCGTGAGCAGTTCTTC.

The rearrangement uses TRBV30 and TRBJ2-7; the D gene is possibly TRBD2 (6 bases). The V and J ends lost 1 base and 3 bases respectively, with 19 bases between them. The CDR3 runs to 16 residues. From germline, CDR1 is GTSNPN and CDR2 SVGIG (reference sequence). The CDR3 DNA reads TGTGCCTGGAGTGAAAATGGAGGGAGTTATAACTACGAGCAGTACTTC. Protein sequence: CAWSENGGSYNYEQYF.

The chain uses TRBV9 and TRBJ2-1; D may be TRBD1 (5 bases). V lost 1 base and J 2 bases, leaving 19 bases between the germline ends. CDR3 length: 18 residues. Germline V lookup: CDR1 SGDLS, CDR2 YYNGEE. CDR3 region: CASSVISRATAAYNEQFF. Written as DNA, the CDR3 is TGTGCCAGCAGCGTAATTTCTAGGGCGACAGCCGCCTACAATGAGCAGTTCTTC.

The chain joins TRBV19 to TRBJ1-1; 7 bases line up with TRBD1. V trimming: 1 base; J trimming: 2 bases; junction bases outside the gene matches: 1. CDR3 length: 14 residues. Germline V gene data show CDR1 as LNHDA and CDR2 as SQIVND (reference sequence). CDR3 sequence reads: CASSIGQGNTEAFF. DNA of the CDR3: TGTGCCAGTAGTATAGGACAGGGTAACACTGAAGCTTTCTTT.

The rearrangement joins TRBV7-9 to TRBJ1-1, with D tentatively TRBD1 (5 bases). V was trimmed by 1 base and J by 5 bases, leaving 11 bases between them. CDR1 and CDR2 (germline): SEHNR, FQNEAQ (reference sequence). This CDR3 has 14 amino acids. The CDR3 nucleotides read TGTGCCAGCAGCTTAGGAGCAGGGCGGACTGAAGCTTTCTTT. As protein: CASSLGAGRTEAFF.

V gene TRBV7-9 combines with J gene TRBJ1-2; perhaps TRBD1 as D (6 bases). This CDR3 region has 12 residues. CDR1 SEHNR and CDR2 FQNEAQ come from the germline V gene (reference sequence). V gave up 2 bases and J gave up 12 bases, with 13 bases separating them. CDR3 in amino acids: CASSLTEQGDTF. For the CDR3, the DNA is TGTGCCAGCAGCTTAACTGAACAGGGTGACACCTTC.

The V gene is TRBV10-3, the J gene TRBJ1-1, with D uncertain. V lost 6 bases and J lost 0, with 8 bases in between. CDR1 and CDR2 (germline): ENHRY, SYGVKD. The CDR3 has 13 residues. CDR3: CAISPNMNTEAFF. Written as DNA, the CDR3 is TGTGCCATCAGCCCAAACATGAACACTGAAGCTTTCTTT.

This chain connects TRBV29-1 to TRBJ1-2; D is ambiguous. The germline V gene encodes CDR1 SQVTM and CDR2 ANQGSEA. The V end was cut by 7 bases, the J end by 2 bases, with 8 bases between. CDR3 size: 11 residues. CDR3 in amino acids: CSAGANYGYTF. Written as DNA, the CDR3 is TGCAGCGCCGGAGCAAACTATGGCTACACCTTC. Combining the CDR3 with reference TRBV29-1 and TRBJ1-2 gives the whole variable domain SAVISQKPSRDICQRGTSLTIQCQVDSQVTMMFWYRQQPGQSLTLIATANQGSEATYESGFVIDKFPISRPNLTFSTLTVSNMSPEDSSIYLCSAGANYGYTFGSGTRLTVV.

The V call is TRBV5-8, the J call TRBJ2-3; D is undetermined. Germline CDR1 is SGHTS and CDR2 is YDEGEE. V lost 7 bases to trimming and J lost 5 bases, with 17 bases between them. The CDR3 runs to 14 residues. The CDR3 DNA reads TGTGCCAGCTCTACCCGAGATTTCGGAGATACGCAGTATTTT. Amino acid sequence: CASSTRDFGDTQYF.

Details on this clone: Other nucleotide sequences from this sample produce the same CDR3. The chain recombines TRBV29-1 with TRBJ2-5, with 7 bases lining up with TRBD1. Germline CDR1 is SQVTM and CDR2 is ANQGSEA. This CDR3 comprises 14 residues. V was pared by 6 bases and J by 2 bases, with 9 bases of the junction left unmatched. Here the CDR3 DNA reads TGCAGCGTAGACGGGACAGCGACTCAAGAGACCCAGTACTTC. Protein: CSVDGTATQETQYF.

The sample holds one count of this clone. The rearrangement joins TRBV2 to TRBJ1-5; D is unresolved. V was cut by 4 bases and J by 4 bases, with 8 bases left in between. CDR1 and CDR2 (germline): SNHLY, FYNNEI. This CDR3 comprises 13 residues. CDR3 coding DNA: TGTGCCAGCAGTGGGCAGGAAAATCAGCCCCAGCATTTT. As protein: CASSGQENQPQHF.

This rearrangement joins TRBV7-6 to TRBJ2-3, with TRBD2 identical over 11 bases. CDR1 SGHVS and CDR2 FNYEAQ come from the germline V gene. The ends lost 2 bases at V and 3 bases at J; junction bases unmatched: 10. This CDR3 has 18 residues. CDR3 nucleotides: TGTGCCAGCAGCTTATTTACAGGATCTAGCGGGAGGACAGATACGCAGTATTTT. Encoded protein: CASSLFTGSSGRTDTQYF.

The V and J genes are TRBV7-2 and TRBJ1-1; weak D call: TRBD1 (6 bases). V lost 6 bases, J lost 1 base, and 12 bases lay in between. The CDR3 totals 14 residues. Germline V gene lookup returns CDR1 SGHTA and CDR2 FQGNSA. DNA for the CDR3: TGTGCCAGCAGAGCCCAACAGGGGAACACTGAAGCTTTCTTT. Translation: CASRAQQGNTEAFF.

This chain links TRBV9 with TRBJ1-1, with D perhaps matching TRBD1 (6 bases). V was clipped by 0 bases and J by 3 bases, with 6 bases between them. The CDR3 is 13 amino acids. Germline V gene data show CDR1 as SGDLS and CDR2 as YYNGEE. CDR3 amino acids: CASSVGGHTEAFF. CDR3 coding DNA: TGTGCCAGCAGCGTAGGGGGGCACACTGAAGCTTTCTTT.

The chain is built from TRBV29-1 and TRBJ2-3; D is uncertain. This CDR3 is 15 amino acids long. Trimming stripped 0 bases from V and 1 base from J, with 11 bases between. CDR1 and CDR2 from the germline V gene are SQVTM and ANQGSEA. CDR3 coding DNA: TGCAGCGTTGAAGAATCGGGTGATCGCACAGATACGCAGTATTTT. Translating gives CSVEESGDRTDTQYF.

The chain is built from TRBV5-1 and TRBJ2-5; 11 nucleotides align to TRBD1. J was trimmed by 2 bases and V by 5 bases; bases with no gene match: 5. Germline-derived CDR1 and CDR2 are SGHRS and YFSETQ. The CDR3 length is 15 residues. DNA for the CDR3: TGCGCCAGCAGTCCCGGGACAGGGGGGCAAGAGACCCAGTACTTC. It translates to CASSPGTGGQETQYF.

The gene calls are TRBV11-2 and TRBJ2-7, with a weak D call TRBD1 (7 bases). The CDR3 sequence is 14 residues long. The ends were cut back, 1 base at V and 7 bases at J, with 14 bases in the middle. CDR1 and CDR2 (germline): SGHAT, FQNNGV. CDR3 sequence reads: CASSLVGRGDEQYF. In DNA, the CDR3 is TGTGCCAGCAGCTTAGTCGGCAGGGGGGATGAGCAGTACTTC.

This clone occurred a few times. J is TRBJ2-7 and V is TRBV7-9; 10 positions agree with TRBD1. This CDR3 spans 12 amino acids. V trimming: 11 bases; J trimming: 5 bases; junction bases outside the gene matches: 6. Germline CDR1 is SEHNR and CDR2 is FQNEAQ (reference sequence). The CDR3 sequence: CAGTGTGDEQYF. Here the CDR3 DNA reads TGTGCCGGAACCGGGACAGGGGACGAGCAGTACTTC.

The chain is built from TRBV27 and TRBJ2-6; the match to TRBD1 covers 8 bases. The J segment lost 0 bases and the V segment lost 6 bases, leaving 4 bases of the junction unmatched. Germline V gives CDR1 MNHEY, CDR2 SMNVEV (reference sequence). CDR3 length: 16 amino acids. The CDR3 DNA is TGTGCCAGCAGACATACAGGGGGCTCTGGGGCCAACGTCCTGACTTTC. It is translated as CASRHTGGSGANVLTF.

This clone was counted only a few times. The V and J genes are TRBV30 and TRBJ2-7; tentative D call: TRBD2 (6 bases). CDR1 is GTSNPN, CDR2 SVGIG, per germline (reference sequence). CDR3 length: 13 amino acids. V dropped 0 bases and J dropped 6 bases, with 12 bases sitting between them. CDR3 protein: CAWSVLSGVEQYF. The CDR3 DNA is TGTGCCTGGAGTGTATTATCGGGGGTCGAGCAGTACTTC.

The chain uses TRBV6-5 and TRBJ2-3, with a weak D call TRBD1 (6 bases). The CDR3 is 14 amino acids. The V end lost 5 bases, the J end lost 4 bases, and 13 bases lay between the germline ends. Germline V gene data show CDR1 as MNHEY and CDR2 as SVGAGI. CDR3 DNA: TGTGCCAGCAGTCCCGGACCAGGGGCAGATACGCAGTATTTT. Its translation is CASSPGPGADTQYF.

The count of this clone is one. The rearrangement uses TRBV27 and TRBJ2-1; 9 nucleotides align to TRBD2. This CDR3 has 16 residues. CDR1 and CDR2 (germline): MNHEY, SMNVEV (reference sequence). Trimming took 5 bases from V and 0 from J; bases not matched to a gene: 5. The CDR3 region is CASSLLSGSSYNEQFF. CDR3 DNA sequence: TGTGCCAGCAGTCTGCTTAGCGGGAGCTCCTACAATGAGCAGTTCTTC.